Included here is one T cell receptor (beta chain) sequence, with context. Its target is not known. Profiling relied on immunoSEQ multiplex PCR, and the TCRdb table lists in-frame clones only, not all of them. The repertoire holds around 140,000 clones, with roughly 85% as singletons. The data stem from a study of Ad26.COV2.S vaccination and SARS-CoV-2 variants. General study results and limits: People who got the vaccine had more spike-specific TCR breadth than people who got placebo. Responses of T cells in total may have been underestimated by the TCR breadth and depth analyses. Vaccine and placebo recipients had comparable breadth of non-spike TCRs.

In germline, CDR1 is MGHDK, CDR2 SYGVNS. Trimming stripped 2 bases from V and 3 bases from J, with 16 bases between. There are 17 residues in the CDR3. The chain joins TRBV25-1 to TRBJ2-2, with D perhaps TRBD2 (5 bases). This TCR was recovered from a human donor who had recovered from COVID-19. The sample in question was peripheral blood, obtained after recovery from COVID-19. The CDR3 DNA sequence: TGTGCCAGCAGTGAAACCCCGGGGTTCGGTTACACCGGGGAGCTGTTTTTT. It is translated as CASSETPGFGYTGELFF.